These 5 T cell receptor beta chains were all obtained from the same sample, sequenced in a study of spatial heterogeneity in lung cancer. TCRdb itself ran the 5' RACE reads through MiXCR, one entry per CDR3 protein. The top ten clones hold approximately 37% of a sample with over 10,000 distinct CDR3 sequences, approximately 15% of them seen once. Time point defined: sample taken at primary tumor resection. The input material, whole RNA from tumor, nontumor lung or frozen PBMC, was sequenced unsorted. Sequencing used PBMCs, obtained at surgery. The receptors originated from a male donor with early-stage non-small cell lung cancer.

This clonotype was detected ten times or more. V is TRBV7-6 and J is TRBJ2-2, with D tentatively TRBD1 (6 bases). CDR3 length: 17 amino acids. Germline CDR1 is SGHVS and CDR2 is FNYEAQ. V was pared by 1 base and J by 0 bases, with 12 bases between. The CDR3, as DNA: TGTGCCAGCAGCTTAGTGTCGAGGGGGACGAACACCGGGGAGCTGTTTTTT. Translating it yields CASSLVSRGTNTGELFF. Full variable domain (remainder filled in from reference TRBV7-6 and TRBJ2-2): GAGVSQSPRYKVTKRGQDVALRCDPISGHVSLYWYRQALGQGPEFLTYFNYEAQQDKSGLPNDRFSAERPEGSISTLTIQRTEQRDSAMYRCASSLVSRGTNTGELFFGEGSRLTVL.

This clonotype showed up just a few times. J is TRBJ2-5 and V is TRBV4-2; 11 nucleotides match TRBD2. Trimming removed 5 bases from V and 5 bases from J; junction bases left unmatched: 7. The CDR3 length is 15 residues. Germline loops: CDR1 LGHNA, CDR2 YNFKEQ. CDR3 sequence (DNA): TGTGCCAGCAGCGACCTAGCGGGGGGTTGGGAGACCCAGTACTTC. This encodes CASSDLAGGWETQYF.

There are many counts of this clonotype. At one end the junction does not follow the germline gene, possibly because of a read error. The V and J genes are TRBV7-7 and TRBJ2-5, with D possibly TRBD1 on 6 matching bases. The CDR3 totals 14 residues. Germline assignment: CDR1 SSHAT and CDR2 FNYEAQ (reference sequence). Here the CDR3 reads CASSLGGDQETQYF. CDR3 sequence (DNA): TGTGCTAGCAGCTTAGGGGGAGATCAAGAGACCCAGTACTTC. The full variable domain, its missing parts supplied by reference TRBV7-7 and TRBJ2-5, is GAGVSQSPRYKVTKRGQDVTLRCDPISSHATLYWYQQALGQGPEFLTYFNYEAQPDKSGLPSDRFSAERPEGSISTLTIQRTEQRDSAMYRCASSLGGDQETQYFGPGTRLLVL.

The J gene is TRBJ1-3, the V gene TRBV29-1; D is possibly TRBD1 (6 bases). V lost 8 bases to trimming and J lost 7 bases, with 18 bases between them. CDR3 length equals 13 residues. Per germline, CDR1 SQVTM and CDR2 ANQGSEA. CDR3 protein: CSYRTALGNTIYF. CDR3 sequence (DNA): TGCAGCTACAGGACAGCGTTGGGCAACACCATATATTTT.

As to this clonotype: One junction end does not reproduce the germline sequence, and a read error may be involved. The chain combines TRBV7-2 with TRBJ1-5, with a weak D call TRBD1 (5 bases). Germline lookup yields CDR1 SGHTA and CDR2 FQGNSA. This CDR3 spans 14 amino acids. CDR3 coding DNA: TGTGCCAGCAGCGGGGGACGGAGCAGTCAGCCCCAGCATTTT. Translated: CASSGGRSSQPQHF.